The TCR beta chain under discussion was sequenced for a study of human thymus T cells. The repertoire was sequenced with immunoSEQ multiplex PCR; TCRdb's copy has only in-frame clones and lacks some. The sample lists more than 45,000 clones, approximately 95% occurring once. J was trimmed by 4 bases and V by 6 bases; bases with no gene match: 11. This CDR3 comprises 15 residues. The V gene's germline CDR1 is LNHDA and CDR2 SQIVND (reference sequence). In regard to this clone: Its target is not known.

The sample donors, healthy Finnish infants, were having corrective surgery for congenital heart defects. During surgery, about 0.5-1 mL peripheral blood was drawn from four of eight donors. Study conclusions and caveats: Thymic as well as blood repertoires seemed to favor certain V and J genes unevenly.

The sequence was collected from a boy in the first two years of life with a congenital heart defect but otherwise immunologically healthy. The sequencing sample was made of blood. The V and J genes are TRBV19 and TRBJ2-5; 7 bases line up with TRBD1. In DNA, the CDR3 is TGTGCCAGTAGGCCCGACGGGGCAGGGGGAGAGACCCAGTACTTC. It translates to CASRPDGAGGETQYF.